This TCR beta chain was sequenced in a study of CD8 T cells in Susac syndrome. RNA was extracted with the RNeasy kit, and a quantity of roughly 0.45 to 1 ug was reverse transcribed using random hexamers. TCRdb analysed the immunoSEQ multiplex PCR reads with MiXCR anew, one entry per CDR3 protein. The data contain approximately 120,000 distinct CDR3 sequences, less than 97% of them singletons. CDR3 length: 13 residues. Germline trimming cut 5 bases from V and 6 bases from J; bases unmatched to any gene: 7. Germline values: CDR1 KGHSH, CDR2 LQKENI. This clonotype was seen just once. The sample consisted of CD4+ T cells from PBMCs. The V call is TRBV18, the J call TRBJ2-7; 7 bases align to TRBD2. The TCR was taken from a human donor in good health. The CDR3 DNA is TGTGCCAGCTCATTGCGGGAGTGGGGCGAGCAGTACTTC. Translated, it gives CASSLREWGEQYF.